The clone carrying this TCR beta chain was seen ten or more times. Its antigen remains unidentified. The CDR3 has 17 amino acids. Germline loops: CDR1 SGHVS, CDR2 FQNEAQ. The V gene end was trimmed by 5 bases and the J gene end by 2 bases; junction bases not matched to a gene: 12. The data derive from a study of T cell repertoires in cytomegalovirus infection. Findings of the study overall: The ex vivo response showed dominance by HLA-C-restricted CMV-specific TCR beta clonotypes. Cumulative public TCR beta family frequency identified CMV carriers with the relevant HLA.

TCRdb reprocessed the reads via MiXCR and lists one record per CDR3 protein. Among about a million distinct CDR3 sequences listed, 31% were seen once. The chain has TRBV7-8 and TRBJ2-7, with 10 bases lining up with TRBD2. The starting material was cultured CD8+ T cells from PBMCs, obtained from culture after CMV antigen stimulation. The sequence was obtained from a human donor in good health (CMV status not recorded). Some clones in this sample may be carry-over from other donors' samples. The CDR3 region has the DNA TGTGCCAGCAGCCACCTGGGTGCTAGCGGGGGACCCTACGAGCAGTACTTC. Its protein is CASSHLGASGGPYEQYF.